This TCR beta chain was captured in a study of control samples from healthy donors and cancer patients. Some clones are missing from TCRdb's copy, which holds only in-frame ones; the method was immunoSEQ multiplex PCR. The table records about 170,000 clones, just over 90% of them present only once. V was shortened by 8 bases and J by 1 base, with 19 bases between the two germline ends. In germline, CDR1 is GTSNPN, CDR2 SVGIG (reference sequence). This CDR3 has 15 residues. Input material: blood. The chain combines TRBV30 with TRBJ2-3, with D possibly matching TRBD1 (8 bases). The receptor was derived from a woman aged 55-70 years in good health. The CDR3 DNA is TGTGCCAGAGAGTACACAGGGGGGGGCACAGATACGCAGTATTTT. It is translated as CAREYTGGGTDTQYF.